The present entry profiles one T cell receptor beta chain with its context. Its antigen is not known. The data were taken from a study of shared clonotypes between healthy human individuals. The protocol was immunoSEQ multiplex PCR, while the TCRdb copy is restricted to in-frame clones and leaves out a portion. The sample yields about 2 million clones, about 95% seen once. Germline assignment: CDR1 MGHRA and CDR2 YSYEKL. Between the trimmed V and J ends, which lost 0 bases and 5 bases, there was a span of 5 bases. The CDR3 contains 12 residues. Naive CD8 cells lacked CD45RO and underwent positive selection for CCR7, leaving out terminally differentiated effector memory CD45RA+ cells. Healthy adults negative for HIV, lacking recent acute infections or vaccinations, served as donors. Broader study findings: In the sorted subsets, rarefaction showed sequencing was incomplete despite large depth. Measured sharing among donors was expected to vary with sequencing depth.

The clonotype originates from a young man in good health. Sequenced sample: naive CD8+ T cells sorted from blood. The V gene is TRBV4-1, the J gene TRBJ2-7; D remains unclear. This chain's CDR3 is CASSQDDHEQYF. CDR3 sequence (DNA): TGCGCCAGCAGCCAAGATGACCACGAGCAGTACTTC.